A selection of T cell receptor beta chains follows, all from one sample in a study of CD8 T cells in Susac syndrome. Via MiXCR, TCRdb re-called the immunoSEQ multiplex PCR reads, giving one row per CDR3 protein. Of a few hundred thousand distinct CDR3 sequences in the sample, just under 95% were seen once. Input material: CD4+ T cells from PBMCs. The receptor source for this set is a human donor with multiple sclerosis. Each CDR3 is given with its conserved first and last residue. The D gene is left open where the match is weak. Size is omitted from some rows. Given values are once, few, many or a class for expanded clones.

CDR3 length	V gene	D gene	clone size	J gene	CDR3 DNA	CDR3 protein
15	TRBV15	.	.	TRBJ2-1	TGTGCCACCAGCAGAGATACGGCAGGGTGGAATGAGCAGTTCTTC	CATSRDTAGWNEQFF
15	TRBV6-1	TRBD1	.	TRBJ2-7	TGTGCCAGCAGGGCCTACCGGGACAGGGGCTACGAGCAGTACTTC	CASRAYRDRGYEQYF
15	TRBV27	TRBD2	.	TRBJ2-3	TGTGCCAGCAGTCCGGGACTAGTGGGCGCAGATACGCAGTATTTT	CASSPGLVGADTQYF
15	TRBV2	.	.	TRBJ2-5	TGTGCCAGCAGTCCTCAGGGAGAGATCGGAGAGACCCAGTACTTC	CASSPQGEIGETQYF
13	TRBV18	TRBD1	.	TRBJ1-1	TGTGCCAGCACGGGACAGAGCAACACTGAAGCTTTCTTT	CASTGQSNTEAFF
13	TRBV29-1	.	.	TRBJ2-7	TGCAGCGTCCGCACCGGATCAACCTACGAGCAGTACTTC	CSVRTGSTYEQYF
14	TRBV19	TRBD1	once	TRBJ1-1	TGTGCCAGCGATCGCCGACAGGGGAACACTGAAGCTTTCTTT	CASDRRQGNTEAFF
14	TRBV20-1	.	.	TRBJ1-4	TGCAGTGCACCTCGGACAGAGGGTAATGAAAAACTGTTTTTT	CSAPRTEGNEKLFF
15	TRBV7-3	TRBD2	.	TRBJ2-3	TGTGCCAGCAGCCCCTCGGGGGAGGGTGCAGATACGCAGTATTTT	CASSPSGEGADTQYF
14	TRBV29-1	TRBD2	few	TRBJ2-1	TGCAGCACCATCACTAGCGCGACCTACAATGAGCAGTTCTTC	CSTITSATYNEQFF
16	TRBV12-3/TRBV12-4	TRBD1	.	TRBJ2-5	TGTGCCAGCAACCAGGGGGCAGGGGGCTCACGTGAGACCCAGTACTTC	CASNQGAGGSRETQYF
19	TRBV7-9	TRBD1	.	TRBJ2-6	TGTGCCAGCAGGCCTACCCTGGACAGGGGGCCCTCTGGGGCCAACGTCCTGACTTTC	CASRPTLDRGPSGANVLTF
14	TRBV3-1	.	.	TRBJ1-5	TGTGCCAGCAGCCGTAAGGGCGTGCGTCAGCCCCAGCATTTT	CASSRKGVRQPQHF
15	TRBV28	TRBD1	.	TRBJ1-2	TGTGCCAGCACCTTCGAGGACAGGGACCTTTATGGCTACACCTTC	CASTFEDRDLYGYTF
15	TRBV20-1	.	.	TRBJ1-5	TGCAGTGCTAGGGGGGGGTTCGGGACTAATCAGCCCCAGCATTTT	CSARGGFGTNQPQHF
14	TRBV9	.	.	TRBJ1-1	TGTGCCAGCACCCGTACGAGGGTGAACACTGAAGCTTTCTTT	CASTRTRVNTEAFF
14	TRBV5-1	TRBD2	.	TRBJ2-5	TGCGCCAGCAGCCAGACTAGCGGGGAAGAGACCCAGTACTTC	CASSQTSGEETQYF
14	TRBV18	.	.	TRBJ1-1	TGTGCCAGCTCACCTGTGACGTTGAACACTGAAGCTTTCTTT	CASSPVTLNTEAFF
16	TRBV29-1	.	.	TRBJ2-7	TGCAGCGTTATGCCGGGACACCAGCCCCCCAACTACGAGCAGTACTTC	CSVMPGHQPPNYEQYF
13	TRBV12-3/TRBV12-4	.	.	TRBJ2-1	TGTGCCAGCAGTTTCGGGCGAGGCTCTGAGCAGTTCTTC	CASSFGRGSEQFF
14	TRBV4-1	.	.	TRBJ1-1	TGCGCCAGCAGCCAAGGGATATTGAACACTGAAGCTTTCTTT	CASSQGILNTEAFF
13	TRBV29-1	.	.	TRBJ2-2	TGCAGCTCCGCTGCCGGGAGCACCGGGGAGCTGTTTTTT	CSSAAGSTGELFF
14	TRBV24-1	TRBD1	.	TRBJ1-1	TGTGCCACCCGGACAGGGGGCTTGAACACTGAAGCTTTCTTT	CATRTGGLNTEAFF
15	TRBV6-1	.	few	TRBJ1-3	TGTGCCAGCGTGCGACAGATCCAAACTGGAAACACCATATATTTT	CASVRQIQTGNTIYF
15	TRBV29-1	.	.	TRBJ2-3	TGCAGCGTTGAAGAATGGGGCGGCAGCACAGATACGCAGTATTTT	CSVEEWGGSTDTQYF
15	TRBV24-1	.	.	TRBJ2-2	TGTGCCACCAGGCTGCGGGACCCAACCACCGGGGAGCTGTTTTTT	CATRLRDPTTGELFF
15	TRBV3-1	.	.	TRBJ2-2	TGTGCCAGCAGCCAATTGGCTACCCAAGCCGGGGAGCTGTTTTTT	CASSQLATQAGELFF
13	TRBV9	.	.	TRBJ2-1	TGTGCCAGCAGCGTAGACGGGTACAATGAGCAGTTCTTC	CASSVDGYNEQFF
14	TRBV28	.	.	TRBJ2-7	TGTGCCAGCAGTGCACAGGGACCAACCTACGAGCAGTACTTC	CASSAQGPTYEQYF
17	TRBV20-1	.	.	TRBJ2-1	TGCAGTGCTAGAGATCTTTCCGGGACATTATCCTACAATGAGCAGTTCTTC	CSARDLSGTLSYNEQFF
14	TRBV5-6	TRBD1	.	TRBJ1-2	TGTGCCAGCAGCTTGGCGGCAGGGGGCCTTGGCTACACCTTC	CASSLAAGGLGYTF
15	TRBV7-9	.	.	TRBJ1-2	TGTGCCAGCAGCTTGATGTCGGAGGGGGTACGTGGCTACACCTTC	CASSLMSEGVRGYTF
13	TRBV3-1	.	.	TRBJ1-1	TGTGCCAGCAGCCAAGGGGGGAACGCTGAAGCTTTCTTT	CASSQGGNAEAFF
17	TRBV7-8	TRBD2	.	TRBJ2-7	TGTGCCAGCAGCTTAGGAGGGAGCGGGGGGGGCGCCTACGAGCAGTACTTC	CASSLGGSGGGAYEQYF
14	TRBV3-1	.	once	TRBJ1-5	TGTGCCAGCAGTGGAGACAGAGCCGGTCAGCCCCAGCATTTT	CASSGDRAGQPQHF
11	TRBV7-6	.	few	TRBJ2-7	TGTGCCAGCAGCTTAGCTGGCGAGCAGTACTTC	CASSLAGEQYF
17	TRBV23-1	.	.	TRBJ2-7	TGCGCCAGCAGTCAGTCACTCCCCCCGGGACAACGATACGAGCAGTACTTC	CASSQSLPPGQRYEQYF
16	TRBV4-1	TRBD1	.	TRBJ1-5	TGCGCCAGCAGCCAAGAGGGGACAGGGGGCAATCAGCCCCAGCATTTT	CASSQEGTGGNQPQHF
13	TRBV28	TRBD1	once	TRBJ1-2	TGTGCCACCGACAGGGGGCGCAGCTATGGCTACACCTTC	CATDRGRSYGYTF
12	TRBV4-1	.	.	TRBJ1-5	TGCGCCAGCAGCCAAGTTAATCAGCCCCAGCATTTT	CASSQVNQPQHF
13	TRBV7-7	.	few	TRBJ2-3	TGTGCTAGCAGCTTGGGCCTCACAGATACGCAGTATTTT	CASSLGLTDTQYF